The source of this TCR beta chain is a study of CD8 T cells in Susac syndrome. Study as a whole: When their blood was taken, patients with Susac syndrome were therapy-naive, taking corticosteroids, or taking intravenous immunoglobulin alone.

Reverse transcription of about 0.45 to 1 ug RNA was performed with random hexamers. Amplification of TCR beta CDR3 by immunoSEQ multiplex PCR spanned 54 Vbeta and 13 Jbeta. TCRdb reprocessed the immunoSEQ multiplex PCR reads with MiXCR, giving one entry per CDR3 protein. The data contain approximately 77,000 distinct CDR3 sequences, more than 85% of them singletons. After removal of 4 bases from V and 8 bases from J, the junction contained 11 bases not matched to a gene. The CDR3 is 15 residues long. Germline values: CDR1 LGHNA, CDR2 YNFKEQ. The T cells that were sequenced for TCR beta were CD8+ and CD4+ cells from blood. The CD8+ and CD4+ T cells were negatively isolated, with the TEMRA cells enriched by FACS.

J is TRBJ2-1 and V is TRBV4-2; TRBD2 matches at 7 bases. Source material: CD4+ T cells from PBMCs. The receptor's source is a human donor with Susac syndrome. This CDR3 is CASSPLGGGRDEQFF. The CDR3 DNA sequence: TGTGCCAGCAGCCCTCTCGGTGGCGGGAGAGATGAGCAGTTCTTC.